This TCR beta chain came from a study of blood T cell repertoires in COVID-19. The V end was cut by 2 bases, the J end by 4 bases, with 12 bases between. CDR3 size: 14 residues. Germline V gene sequence: CDR1 SGHKS, CDR2 YYEKEE (reference sequence). Libraries were prepared by immunoSEQ multiplex PCR; TCRdb keeps only in-frame clonotypes and omits some of them. Here the sample spans 390,000 or so clones, approximately 90% being singletons. This receptor was obtained from a woman aged 30 to 39 with active or convalescent COVID-19. The rearrangement links TRBV5-5 to TRBJ2-5, with a weak D call TRBD1 (6 bases). The sample comprised peripheral blood. The CDR3 spells CASSFQQGRETQYF. The CDR3 DNA is TGTGCCAGCAGCTTCCAACAGGGAAGAGAGACCCAGTACTTC.